A single sample gave rise to the 22 T cell receptor beta chains below, sequenced in a study of T cells in Graves' hyperthyroidism and ophthalmopathy. There were TCR beta CDR3 regions amplified from RNA transcripts. Carried out on the TCR CDR3, a first-round RT-PCR used the HTBI primer set. TCRdb used MiXCR to reprocess the multiplex PCR reads, holding one entry per CDR3 protein. The sample gives 500,000 to 600,000 distinct CDR3 sequences, 46% of which show up once; about 45% is in the top ten. The sequenced material came from peripheral blood or thyroid tissue (not recorded which). Every receptor here comes from an adult woman with Graves' disease, either hyperthyroidism or ophthalmopathy (not recorded which).

There are a few counts of this clonotype. The rearrangement uses TRBV28 and TRBJ1-1, with D possibly TRBD1 on 6 matching bases. The germline V gene has CDR1 MDHEN and CDR2 SYDVKM. The CDR3 is 13 amino acids. V was pared by 6 bases and J by 5 bases, with 13 bases between. The DNA for the CDR3 is TGTGCCAGCAGGCTACGGACAGTAACTGAAGCTTTCTTT. Residues: CASRLRTVTEAFF.

The chain has TRBV7-7 and TRBJ2-5; no clear D gene. Germline-derived CDR1 and CDR2 are SSHAT and FNYEAQ (reference sequence). This CDR3 comprises 13 residues. Trimming stripped 5 bases from V and 5 bases from J, with 12 bases between. This chain's CDR3 is CASSPYIGETQYF. The CDR3 nucleotides are TGTGCCAGCAGCCCCTACATAGGCGAGACCCAGTACTTC.

At least ten counts were recorded for this clonotype. The genes are TRBV20-1 and TRBJ2-5; D gene unclear. The CDR3 contains 11 residues. The germline CDR1 and CDR2 sequences are DFQATT and SNEGSKA (reference sequence). CDR3 in DNA: TGCAGCCCGACCCGGGTAGAGACCCAGTACTTC. This sequence encodes CSPTRVETQYF.

There are a few counts of this clonotype. The rearrangement uses TRBV19 and TRBJ2-6; D perhaps matches TRBD1 (6 bases). The ends were cut back, 1 base at V and 8 bases at J, with 12 bases in the middle. The germline V gene has CDR1 LNHDA and CDR2 SQIVND (reference sequence). The CDR3 is 15 residues long. This CDR3 is CASSIVSTGSNVLTF. The CDR3 region has the DNA TGTGCCAGTAGTATAGTCTCGACAGGCTCCAACGTCCTGACTTTC.

There are many counts of this clonotype. This chain links TRBV7-9 with TRBJ1-2, with D hard to call. CDR3 length equals 13 residues. CDR1 and CDR2 from the germline V gene are SEHNR and FQNEAQ (reference sequence). Trimming took 5 bases from V and 12 from J, leaving 19 bases between them. The CDR3 protein is CASSGPGQVFHTF. DNA of the CDR3: TGTGCCAGCAGCGGCCCCGGGCAGGTTTTCCACACCTTC.

This clonotype was found many times. For the CDR3, the DNA is TGTGCCAGCAGCTCACGACAGGGGAATCAGCCCCAGCATTTT. This gives the protein CASSSRQGNQPQHF. J is TRBJ1-5 and V is TRBV7-2; TRBD1 matches at 8 bases. Germline V gene lookup returns CDR1 SGHTA and CDR2 FQGNSA. The CDR3 contains 14 residues. V lost 4 bases to trimming and J lost 4 bases; unmatched junction nucleotides: 3.

The chain recombines TRBV28 with TRBJ1-6; the D is unclear. The length of the CDR3 is 15 residues. V dropped 3 bases and J dropped 0 bases, with 6 bases sitting between them. The germline gives CDR1 MDHEN, CDR2 SYDVKM. This CDR3 reads CASSLEDSYNSPLHF. The DNA of the CDR3 is TGTGCCAGCAGTTTGGAGGACTCCTATAATTCACCCCTCCACTTT.

In nucleotides, the CDR3 is TGTGCCAGCAGCTTGGCGTTGGCTAGCGCCTCTCCTGCTCAAGAGACCCAGTACTTC. Its protein is CASSLALASASPAQETQYF. The chain has TRBV5-6 and TRBJ2-5; D possibly corresponds to TRBD2 (6 bases). Trimming took 0 bases from V and 2 from J, leaving 23 bases between them. The CDR3 covers 19 residues. Germline CDR1 reads SGHDT; CDR2 reads YYEEEE.

This clonotype was seen ten or more times. This chain connects TRBV7-8 to TRBJ1-1, with D maybe TRBD1 (5 bases). The germline V gene has CDR1 SGHVS and CDR2 FQNEAQ. The CDR3 runs to 15 residues. The V gene lost 2 bases and the J gene lost 1 base, with 11 bases spanning the gap. The CDR3 DNA reads TGTGCCAGCAGCTTAAGAGGGACTGAGAACACTGAAGCTTTCTTT. It specifies CASSLRGTENTEAFF.

This clonotype was seen repeatedly, ten times or more. The chain uses TRBV12-3 or TRBV12-4 and TRBJ1-6; D unclear. V lost 6 bases and J lost 3, with 9 bases in between. The CDR3 spans 14 residues. DNA for the CDR3: TGTGCCAGCAGCCGGACGGTCTATAATTCACCCCTCCACTTT. Translating gives CASSRTVYNSPLHF.

V and J are TRBV6-6 and TRBJ1-1; TRBD1 matches 7 bases. This CDR3 has 14 residues. V dropped 8 bases and J dropped 0; count of bases not matched to a gene: 6. Looked up from germline, CDR1 is MNHNY and CDR2 is SVGAGI (reference sequence). CDR3 nucleotide sequence: TGTGCCAGCCAATTGGGGACAGTGAACACTGAAGCTTTCTTT. It codes for CASQLGTVNTEAFF.

This clonotype appeared many times. The chain recombines TRBV19 with TRBJ1-2; TRBD1 aligns across 8 bases. With V trimmed by 3 bases and J by 0 bases, 3 bases remained unmatched. CDR1 is LNHDA, CDR2 SQIVND, per germline (reference sequence). The CDR3 sequence is 15 residues long. The CDR3 region has the DNA TGTGCCAGTAGTATGCGGGACAGGACTAACTATGGCTACACCTTC. Its protein is CASSMRDRTNYGYTF.

The chain joins TRBV25-1 to TRBJ1-6; D may be TRBD1 (6 bases). Germline CDR1 is MGHDK and CDR2 is SYGVNS. The V and J ends lost 1 base and 7 bases respectively, with 8 bases between them. The CDR3 loop spans 14 amino acids. CDR3 sequence reads: CASSESDSNSPLHF. CDR3 nucleotide sequence: TGTGCCAGCAGTGAATCGGACAGCAATTCACCCCTCCACTTT.

The chain has TRBV4-1 and TRBJ2-2, with D possibly being TRBD1 or TRBD2 (5 bases each). In germline, CDR1 is MGHRA, CDR2 YSYEKL. Trimming removed 1 base at V and 4 bases at J, with 13 bases between. CDR3 size: 16 residues. The CDR3 region has the DNA TGCGCCAGCAGCCAAGTTCCGGGACGGGGCACCGGGGAGCTGTTTTTT. Its protein is CASSQVPGRGTGELFF.

In its sample, this clonotype was seen many times. V usage is TRBV5-1 and J usage is TRBJ1-3, with TRBD1 matching 7 bases. Trimming removed 4 bases from V and 2 bases from J; junction bases left unmatched: 9. The CDR3 loop spans 16 amino acids. Germline CDR1 and CDR2: SGHRS and YFSETQ. CDR3 in DNA: TGCGCCAGCAGCGGGGGAGCGACAGGGCCTGGAAACACCATATATTTT. It encodes CASSGGATGPGNTIYF.

To note about this clonotype: The junction does not match germline at one end; this may be a read error. In DNA form, the CDR3 reads TGTGCCAGCTCATCAACATTACAGGGATCGGACGAGCAGTACTTC. This encodes CASSSTLQGSDEQYF. V is TRBV10-2 and J is TRBJ2-7; D possibly corresponds to TRBD1 (6 bases). CDR3 length: 15 residues. Germline CDR1 is WSHSY and CDR2 is SAAADI.

This chain links TRBV29-1 with TRBJ2-7, with 10 nucleotides matching TRBD1. Germline CDR1 is SQVTM and CDR2 is ANQGSEA. This CDR3 spans 11 amino acids. The V and J ends lost 8 bases and 6 bases, in that order; junction bases with no gene match: 4. The CDR3 nucleotides are TGCAGCTCCGGGACAGGGGCCGAGCAGTACTTC. This sequence encodes CSSGTGAEQYF.

This clonotype was counted ten times or more. The chain links TRBV20-1 to TRBJ2-5; 11 bases align to TRBD1. The CDR3 has 13 amino acids. CDR1 is DFQATT and CDR2 is SNEGSKA in the germline V gene (reference sequence). Germline trimming cut 5 bases from V and 7 bases from J; bases unmatched to any gene: 6. The CDR3 here is CSARDRGMGTQYF. The CDR3 coding sequence is TGCAGTGCTCGGGACAGGGGGATGGGGACCCAGTACTTC.

The chain joins TRBV6-1 to TRBJ2-7; the D is unclear. Trimming removed 5 bases at V and 2 bases at J, with 10 bases between. CDR1 is MNHNS and CDR2 is SASEGT in the germline V gene. The CDR3 covers 13 residues. This CDR3 reads CASSYLQTYEQYF. CDR3 DNA sequence: TGTGCCAGCAGTTACTTACAGACCTACGAGCAGTACTTC.

The chain recombines TRBV15 with TRBJ1-6; 9 positions match TRBD1. This CDR3 region has 17 residues. Germline lookup yields CDR1 LNHNV and CDR2 YYDKDF (reference sequence). V lost 6 bases and J lost 8; bases outside the gene matches: 14. The CDR3 DNA sequence: TGTGCCACCAGAGCGGGACAGGGCGAAAGTTTGTATTCACCCCTCCACTTT. This sequence encodes CATRAGQGESLYSPLHF.

This clonotype was seen at least ten times. The chain employs TRBV25-1 and TRBJ1-3; no definite D call. CDR1 and CDR2 (germline): MGHDK, SYGVNS. This CDR3 has 16 residues. The V end lost 3 bases, the J end lost 0 bases, and 12 bases lay between the germline ends. The CDR3 nucleotides read TGTGCCAGCAGTGACCCCCACGGGCGCTCTGGAAACACCATATATTTT. Translated, it gives CASSDPHGRSGNTIYF.

V is TRBV11-2 and J is TRBJ2-5; D might be TRBD2 (6 bases). The length of the CDR3 is 15 residues. Per germline, CDR1 SGHAT and CDR2 FQNNGV. Trimming removed 5 bases at V and 2 bases at J, with 15 bases between. The CDR3 here is CASSPPGEGQETQYF. In DNA, the CDR3 is TGTGCCAGCAGCCCGCCGGGAGAGGGTCAAGAGACCCAGTACTTC.